This TCR beta chain was profiled in a study of cytomegalovirus exposure and HLA in healthy donors. Study-level findings and limits: A classifier reportedly called cytomegalovirus status with high sensitivity and specificity.

The table came from immunoSEQ multiplex PCR; TCRdb's copy has only in-frame clones and leaves some out. The sample includes over 130,000 clones, around 86% of them seen just once. This clone has a single count. Its target is not known. The V end was cut by 2 bases, the J end by 0 bases, with 11 bases between. Germline V gene data show CDR1 as ENHRY and CDR2 as SYGVKD. CDR3 size: 15 residues. Material for sequencing was PBMCs. The sequence came from a man younger than 35 in good health and CMV-seropositive. The chain employs TRBV10-3 and TRBJ2-7; possible D gene TRBD1, 6 bases. The CDR3 DNA follows: TGTGCCATCAGTGAGGGTACAGGGAACTCCTACGAGCAGTACTTC. Its protein product is CAISEGTGNSYEQYF.